A single sample is the source of the 4 T cell receptor beta chains below, sequenced in a study of cytomegalovirus exposure and HLA in healthy donors. The table came from immunoSEQ multiplex PCR; TCRdb's copy has only in-frame clones and leaves some out. The sample includes approximately 160,000 clones, roughly 83% seen only once; the top ten take 10%. Sequencing used PBMCs. These TCRs come from a man younger than 40 in good health and CMV-seropositive.

This rearrangement joins TRBV5-4 to TRBJ2-5; 10 bases agree with TRBD2. V gave up 1 base and J gave up 2 bases; unmatched junction bases: 2. The CDR3 has 15 amino acids. Germline V CDR1 and CDR2: SGHNT, YYREEE (reference sequence). The CDR3 sequence: CASSLTSGIQETQYF. Here the CDR3 DNA reads TGTGCCAGCAGCTTGACTAGCGGGATTCAAGAGACCCAGTACTTC.

The V gene is TRBV30, the J gene TRBJ2-7; D perhaps matches TRBD2 (6 bases). Trimming stripped 2 bases from V and 6 bases from J, with 17 bases between. CDR1 and CDR2 (germline): GTSNPN, SVGIG (reference sequence). The CDR3 covers 14 residues. CDR3 region: CAWSPTSHGGEQYF. The CDR3 DNA is TGTGCCTGGAGTCCGACTAGTCATGGGGGCGAGCAGTACTTC.

The genes are TRBV6-1 and TRBJ2-7; D may be TRBD2 (6 bases). Germline V lookup: CDR1 MNHNS, CDR2 SASEGT. This CDR3 is built from 12 residues. The V end was cut by 3 bases, the J end by 8 bases, with 11 bases between. The CDR3: CASSDGTLKQYF. The CDR3 DNA follows: TGTGCCAGCAGTGACGGGACTTTAAAGCAGTACTTC.

The chain recombines TRBV9 with TRBJ1-2; tentative D call: TRBD1 (6 bases). V gave up 2 bases and J gave up 6 bases, with 17 bases separating them. This CDR3 is built from 15 residues. Germline CDR1 and CDR2: SGDLS and YYNGEE. CDR3 in amino acids: CASSVSRGGSDGYTF. In nucleotides, the CDR3 is TGTGCCAGCAGCGTGTCCCGGGGGGGCTCAGATGGCTACACCTTC.